This is a list of T cell receptor beta chains from one sample in a study of T cell changes during pregnancy in multiple sclerosis. Clones were sequenced by immunoSEQ multiplex PCR, and TCRdb holds only the in-frame ones, with some missing. The sample has under 70,000 clones, around 92% seen once. The source was peripheral blood, collected in the third trimester of pregnancy. The receptors were sampled from a female donor in good health, enrolled as a control in a pregnancy study. CDR3s include the opening cysteine and the closing phenylalanine or tryptophan. Each record gives: V gene, D gene, J gene, clone size, CDR3 DNA, CDR3 protein. A D gene is named only where the DNA matches it firmly. The size of a clone is reported for some rows only, either as once, few or many, or as a class for expanded clones.

TRBV7-2	-	TRBJ2-1	-	TGTGCCAGCAGCTTTGCGGGGAGCAATGAGCAGTTCTTC	CASSFAGSNEQFF
TRBV25-1	-	TRBJ2-7	-	TGTGCCAGCTCGAGAGGAAGGATCTACGAGCAGTACTTC	CASSRGRIYEQYF
TRBV7-9	-	TRBJ2-5	-	TGTGCCAGCAGCACCGGGACTCTACCGTACCAAGAGACCCAGTACTTC	CASSTGTLPYQETQYF
TRBV18	TRBD2	TRBJ2-3	-	TGTGCCAGCTCACCACGAGGACTAGCGGTCGCAGATACGCAGTATTTT	CASSPRGLAVADTQYF
TRBV30	TRBD1	TRBJ2-7	-	TGTGCCTGGAGTACCGGGACAGGGGCCTACGAGCAGTACTTC	CAWSTGTGAYEQYF
TRBV28	TRBD1	TRBJ1-2	-	TGTGCCAGCAGTTTAAGGCGCTTACAGGGGATCTATGGCTACACCTTC	CASSLRRLQGIYGYTF
TRBV10-3	-	TRBJ1-1	-	TGTGCCATCCAGGACAGCTTGAACACTGAAGCTTTCTTT	CAIQDSLNTEAFF
TRBV29-1	-	TRBJ2-1	-	TGCAGCGTTGTTCAGGTCAATGAGCAGTTCTTC	CSVVQVNEQFF
TRBV5-6	-	TRBJ2-3	-	TGTGCCAGCCAATTCTCGGCAGATACGCAGTATTTT	CASQFSADTQYF
TRBV5-1	TRBD2	TRBJ2-3	-	TGCGCCAGCAGCTTGGAAGGGACTAGTGGCGATACGCAGTATTTT	CASSLEGTSGDTQYF
TRBV27	-	TRBJ2-7	-	TGTGCCAGCAGTACAACCTACGAGCAGTACTTC	CASSTTYEQYF
TRBV15	-	TRBJ1-3	-	TGTGCCGCCAGCATCAGGGGTCCCTCTGGAAACACCATATATTTT	CAASIRGPSGNTIYF
TRBV9	-	TRBJ2-7	-	TGTGCCAGCAGCGTAGGGGCTAGCGTAAGCTCCTACGAGCAGTACTTC	CASSVGASVSSYEQYF
TRBV5-1	-	TRBJ2-1	-	TGCGCCAGCAGCTTTGGATGGGGCCAGGCCGGTGAGCAGTTCTTC	CASSFGWGQAGEQFF
TRBV2	-	TRBJ1-5	-	TGTGCCAGCAGGGACAGAGGGAGGGCTAATCAGCCCCAGCATTTT	CASRDRGRANQPQHF
TRBV6-1	TRBD1	TRBJ2-7	-	TGTGCCAGCAGAGCCGGGACAGGAACCTACGAGCAGTACTTC	CASRAGTGTYEQYF
TRBV5-5	TRBD1	TRBJ2-2	-	TGTGCCAGCAGCCCGAGGGGGCTTGAGGGCACCGGGGAGCTGTTTTTT	CASSPRGLEGTGELFF
TRBV7-3	-	TRBJ1-4	-	TGTGCCAGCAGCTTATACGCTGCGGCTAATGAAAAACTGTTTTTT	CASSLYAAANEKLFF
TRBV21-1	-	TRBJ2-5	once	TGTGCCAGCAGCATACGGACTGATTCTAAAGAGACCCAGTACTTC	CASSIRTDSKETQYF
TRBV5-4	TRBD2	TRBJ2-7	once	TGTGCCAGCAGGGCGGGGGGGTTCAACGAGCAGTACTTC	CASRAGGFNEQYF
TRBV6-5	-	TRBJ2-3	-	TGTGCCAGCGTAGGCTACGAGGGGGCAGATACGCAGTATTTT	CASVGYEGADTQYF
TRBV6-5	-	TRBJ1-1	-	TGTGCCAGCAGTGGCTACACAGACACTGAAGCTTTCTTT	CASSGYTDTEAFF
TRBV5-6	-	TRBJ2-5	-	TGTGCCAGCAGCTTGCGAGCGGAGACCCAGTACTTC	CASSLRAETQYF
TRBV7-9	TRBD1	TRBJ2-7	-	TGTGCCAGCAGCTGGTCGACGGACAGGGGACGCGAGCAGTACTTC	CASSWSTDRGREQYF
TRBV19	TRBD2	TRBJ2-3	-	TGTGCCAGTAGTAGGGTAGCGGGAGCATCAGATACGCAGTATTTT	CASSRVAGASDTQYF
TRBV30	-	TRBJ1-2	-	TGTGCCTGGAGTGCCGCAGAGGGGACTAAGTATGGCTACACCTTC	CAWSAAEGTKYGYTF
TRBV28	-	TRBJ2-7	-	TGTGCCAGCAGTCCGTCACTATTACACCGGAGGCTCTACGAGCAGTACTTC	CASSPSLLHRRLYEQYF
TRBV13	-	TRBJ1-4	-	TGTGCCGGCCTGTGCCTGCCCTATGAAAAACTGTTTTTT	CAGLCLPYEKLFF
TRBV10-3	TRBD1	TRBJ1-4	-	TGTGCCATGCAGGGACAGGGGGCTATGGACCCTGAAAAACTGTTTTTT	CAMQGQGAMDPEKLFF
TRBV11-1	-	TRBJ2-7	-	TGTGCCAGCAGCCAGAACAGCTACGAGCAGTACTTC	CASSQNSYEQYF
TRBV14	-	TRBJ1-1	-	TGTGCCAGCAGCCAAGCCAGGGTGGGTACTGAAGCTTTCTTT	CASSQARVGTEAFF
TRBV6-5	-	TRBJ2-7	-	TGTGCCAGCAGTGGGCAGGGCAAAGTCGAGCAGTACTTC	CASSGQGKVEQYF
TRBV5-4	-	TRBJ2-7	-	TGTGCCAGCAGCTTGGAAGGGAGACCAATTTACGAGCAGTACTTC	CASSLEGRPIYEQYF
TRBV19	TRBD1	TRBJ2-1	-	TGTGCCAGTAGTTCAGCAGGGGGCCATGAGCAGTTCTTC	CASSSAGGHEQFF
TRBV2	-	TRBJ2-2	-	TGTGCCGGATCCTCATGGCCCAACCGGGGGACCGGGGAGCTGTTTTTT	CAGSSWPNRGTGELFF
TRBV2	-	TRBJ2-1	-	TGTGCCAGCAGCGCCGTAGCGTCCGGGACCTACAATGAGCAGTTCTTC	CASSAVASGTYNEQFF
TRBV19	-	TRBJ2-3	-	TGTGCCAGTACCGGTCGAGGGAGATGGGCGGATACGCAGTATTTT	CASTGRGRWADTQYF
TRBV6-6	-	TRBJ1-3	-	TGTGCCAGCAGTGCGGAGGGGTTTGGAAACACCATATATTTT	CASSAEGFGNTIYF
TRBV27	-	TRBJ2-7	-	TGTGCCAGCAGTTGGGCAGGGGTTGCCTACGAGCAGTACTTC	CASSWAGVAYEQYF
TRBV7-2	-	TRBJ2-5	-	TGTGCCAGCAGCTTTGGCAGTCAAGAGACCCAGTACTTC	CASSFGSQETQYF
TRBV7-9	TRBD2	TRBJ2-1	-	TGTGCCAGCAGCTTAGGGGGGACTAGCGGGATTTATGAGCAGTTCTTC	CASSLGGTSGIYEQFF
TRBV7-9	TRBD1	TRBJ1-5	once	TGTGCCAGCAGCCTCTGGACAGGGGTAGATCAGCCCCAGCATTTT	CASSLWTGVDQPQHF
TRBV7-8	TRBD1	TRBJ2-7	-	TGTGCCAGCAGTCATTTGGACAGGGGTTATTGGGAGCAGTACTTC	CASSHLDRGYWEQYF
TRBV7-9	-	TRBJ2-1	-	TGTGCCAGCAGCCAAGTAGTCGATGAGCAGTTCTTC	CASSQVVDEQFF
TRBV5-1	-	TRBJ1-2	-	TGCGCCAGCAGCTTGGTCCGCGGGATTTCTAACTATGGCTACACCTTC	CASSLVRGISNYGYTF
TRBV30	TRBD2	TRBJ2-7	-	TGTGCCTGGAGTGTGTTAGCGGGGGGAGGTGAGCAGTACTTC	CAWSVLAGGGEQYF
TRBV2	-	TRBJ1-4	-	TGTGCCAGCGGGAGGGAAGACAATGAAAAACTGTTTTTT	CASGREDNEKLFF
TRBV28	-	TRBJ2-7	-	TGTGCCAGCACCATAACGACAGGCGGGTCCCACGAGCAGTACTTC	CASTITTGGSHEQYF
TRBV5-1	-	TRBJ2-7	-	TGCGCCAGCAGCTTACTCCCGGGAAACTCCTACGAGCAGTACTTC	CASSLLPGNSYEQYF
TRBV5-4	-	TRBJ2-3	once	TGTGCCAGCACCCCAGATGGACTCCGCACAGATACGCAGTATTTT	CASTPDGLRTDTQYF